A selection of T cell receptor beta chains follows, all from one sample in a study of T cell responses to AZD1222 COVID-19 vaccine. Sequenced by immunoSEQ multiplex PCR; TCRdb stores in-frame clones only, minus some. The repertoire includes around 130,000 clones, approximately 93% of them detected once, and roughly 0.91% sits in the top ten. This material consisted of peripheral blood, taken on day 0 of AZD1222 vaccination. The receptors derive from an adult in good health. Both conserved end residues are part of each CDR3. The D gene is left open where the match is weak. The size of a clone is reported for some rows only, either as once, few or many, or as a class for expanded clones.

TRBD1	TRBJ1-2	TRBV6-5	12	.	TGTGCCAGCAGAATAGGGGGCAGTGGCTACACCTTC	CASRIGGSGYTF
TRBD2	TRBJ2-1	TRBV9	15	.	TGTGCCAGCAGCGTAGATGCGGGGGATTACAATGAGCAGTTCTTC	CASSVDAGDYNEQFF
TRBD1	TRBJ1-6	TRBV4-1	14	once	TGCGCCAGCAGCCTAGGGACAGAATATTCACCCCTCCACTTT	CASSLGTEYSPLHF
.	TRBJ2-2	TRBV7-9	17	.	TGTGCCAGCAGCATGCCGCGGACAGCACCGAACACCGGGGAGCTGTTTTTT	CASSMPRTAPNTGELFF
.	TRBJ1-2	TRBV20-1	15	.	TGCAGTGCTAGTATGGTTGGGGGTCCCTATGATGGCTACACCTTC	CSASMVGGPYDGYTF
TRBD1	TRBJ2-7	TRBV12-3/TRBV12-4	12	.	TGTCCCCCGACAGGGGTCAAGTACGAGCAGTACTTC	CPPTGVKYEQYF
.	TRBJ1-6	TRBV2	13	.	TGTGCCAGCAGCAAGGAAGACTTGGAACCCCTCCACTTT	CASSKEDLEPLHF
TRBD1	TRBJ1-1	TRBV10-1	14	.	TGCGCCAGCAAGCGGGACAGGGTGAACACTGAAGCTTTCTTT	CASKRDRVNTEAFF
TRBD2	TRBJ2-1	TRBV19	15	.	TGTGCCAGTAGTACCGGGACTAGCGGAGACAATGAGCAGTTCTTC	CASSTGTSGDNEQFF
TRBD1	TRBJ1-2	TRBV28	14	.	TGTGCCAGCAGGGACAGGGGGTCCAACTATGGCTACACCTTC	CASRDRGSNYGYTF
TRBD1	TRBJ1-5	TRBV27	19	.	TGTGCCAGCAGTCTCAACCCCCCGCTGACAGGGCGAGTCGATCAGCCCCAGCATTTT	CASSLNPPLTGRVDQPQHF
.	TRBJ1-5	TRBV19	14	once	TGTGCCAGTAGTGCCACTCTAGGGAATCAGCCCCAGCATTTT	CASSATLGNQPQHF
.	TRBJ1-1	TRBV2	14	.	TGTGCCAGCAGCCAATTTCGGGGGGACACTGAAGCTTTCTTT	CASSQFRGDTEAFF
TRBD2	TRBJ2-5	TRBV4-1	20	once	TGCGCCAGCAGCCAGCTCCTACAACTACGGAGCGGGGCGTACCAAGAGACCCAGTACTTC	CASSQLLQLRSGAYQETQYF
.	TRBJ1-1	TRBV5-8	17	.	TGTGCCAGCAGCTTGCGTAACCGGGGGGGCTTGAACACTGAAGCTTTCTTT	CASSLRNRGGLNTEAFF
TRBD2	TRBJ2-2	TRBV9	17	.	TGTGCCAGCAGCGTAGCCCGAGCGGGGGGGCGCACCGGGGAGCTGTTTTTT	CASSVARAGGRTGELFF
.	TRBJ1-2	TRBV5-1	14	once	TGCGCCAGCAGCGGAAACCAGGGTCTGGGTGGCTACACCTTC	CASSGNQGLGGYTF
.	TRBJ1-2	TRBV3-1/TRBV3-2	17	once	TGTGCCAGCAGCCAAGGAACCGAAGGACAGCCATACTATGGCTACACCTTC	CASSQGTEGQPYYGYTF
.	TRBJ1-2	TRBV2	12	.	TGTGCCAGCAGTTTGGACGGTGATGGCTACACCTTC	CASSLDGDGYTF
.	TRBJ1-1	TRBV2	14	.	TGTGCCAGCAACCTCCTTGACTCGGAAATTGAAGCTTTCTTT	CASNLLDSEIEAFF
TRBD1	TRBJ1-2	TRBV19	15	.	TGTGCCAGTAGCCCCGGACAGGGGGCTAACTATGGCTACACCTTC	CASSPGQGANYGYTF
.	TRBJ1-2	TRBV5-1	12	.	TGCGCCAGCAGCTCGGTCAGGGATGGCTACACCTTC	CASSSVRDGYTF
.	TRBJ1-1	TRBV5-1	14	.	TGCGCCAGCAGCTTGGACAGGGCGAACACTGAAGCTTTCTTT	CASSLDRANTEAFF
TRBD1	TRBJ2-7	TRBV19	15	.	TGTGCCAGTAGTGCCCGGGACAGGGGGACCTACGAGCAGTACTTC	CASSARDRGTYEQYF
.	TRBJ2-7	TRBV18	14	.	TGTGCCAGCTCACCCTCCCCTAGCGCCTACGAGCAGTACTTC	CASSPSPSAYEQYF
TRBD1	TRBJ1-1	TRBV20-1	11	.	TGCAGTGCCGCTGGGACAGGGGGAGCTTTCTTT	CSAAGTGGAFF
.	TRBJ1-2	TRBV7-2	14	.	TGTGCCAGCAGCGCCGGCAGGTTAAACTATGGCTACACCTTC	CASSAGRLNYGYTF
.	TRBJ1-1	TRBV9	13	.	TGTGCCAGCAGCGTAGAACAGAACACTGAAGCTTTCTTT	CASSVEQNTEAFF
.	TRBJ2-1	TRBV6-2/TRBV6-3	13	.	TGTGCCAGCAGTTACTCATCCTTCTATGAGCAGTTCTTC	CASSYSSFYEQFF
.	TRBJ1-5	TRBV19	15	.	TGTGCCAGTAGTATCGGGGGGGTTGGGGATCAGCCCCAGCATTTT	CASSIGGVGDQPQHF
TRBD2	TRBJ2-3	TRBV5-6	15	.	TGTGCCAGCAGCTTGGGACTAGCGGGCACAGATACGCAGTATTTT	CASSLGLAGTDTQYF
.	TRBJ1-6	TRBV3-1/TRBV3-2	17	.	TGTGCCAGCAGCCAAGATTTTTCAGGGAGGGGACGGTCACCCCTCCACTTT	CASSQDFSGRGRSPLHF
TRBD1	TRBJ2-5	TRBV10-3	15	.	TGTGCCATCAGTAATCCACAGGGGGCCCAAGAGACCCAGTACTTC	CAISNPQGAQETQYF
.	TRBJ2-7	TRBV3-1/TRBV3-2	14	few	TGTGCCAGCAGCCAAGGGCTTCAGGGTTACGAGCAGTACTTC	CASSQGLQGYEQYF
.	TRBJ1-2	TRBV27	13	.	TGTGCCAGCAGTTTGGGAGGGAGCGATGGCTACACCTTC	CASSLGGSDGYTF
TRBD1	TRBJ1-1	TRBV10-3	14	.	TGTGCCATCAACCCGGGACAGGGGAACACTGAAGCTTTCTTT	CAINPGQGNTEAFF
.	TRBJ1-1	TRBV7-3	14	.	TGTGCCAGCAGCTCATCCACAGGGACGGCTGAAGCTTTCTTT	CASSSSTGTAEAFF
TRBD1	TRBJ1-1	TRBV3-1/TRBV3-2	12	.	TGTGCCAGCAGCCCGACAGGGACTGAAGCTTTCTTT	CASSPTGTEAFF
.	TRBJ1-2	TRBV6-5	14	once	TGTGCCAGCAGTATTGACCGGGGGTTTCATGGCTACACCTTC	CASSIDRGFHGYTF
.	TRBJ1-1	TRBV3-1/TRBV3-2	14	.	TGTGCCAGCAGCCCCCGGGTGACTTCCAAAGAAGCTTTCTTT	CASSPRVTSKEAFF
.	TRBJ1-4	TRBV30	13	.	TGTGCCTGGAGAGACAGGCGTAATGAAAAACTGTTTTTT	CAWRDRRNEKLFF
TRBD1	TRBJ1-2	TRBV6-5	14	.	TGTGCCAGCAGAAGGGGACAGGGAACCTATGGCTACACCTTC	CASRRGQGTYGYTF
TRBD1	TRBJ2-7	TRBV19	15	.	TGTGCCAGTAGTACCTCGACAGGGTTATCCTACGAGCAGTACTTC	CASSTSTGLSYEQYF
.	TRBJ1-1	TRBV29-1	14	.	TGCAGCGTTGAAGATCCCGGATATAACACTGAAGCTTTCTTT	CSVEDPGYNTEAFF
.	TRBJ2-3	TRBV7-2	13	.	TGTGCCAGCAGCTTCGTCCACACAGATACGCAGTATTTT	CASSFVHTDTQYF
.	TRBJ1-2	TRBV25-1	11	.	TGTGCCAGCAGTGAAGCAGTGGGCTACACCTTC	CASSEAVGYTF